A selection of T cell receptor beta chains follows, all from one sample in a study of T cell responses to AZD1222 COVID-19 vaccine. Sequenced by immunoSEQ multiplex PCR; TCRdb stores in-frame clones only, minus some. The sample records some 180,000 clones, about 91% being singletons. Specimen: peripheral blood, collected on day 0 of AZD1222 vaccination. The receptors were gathered from an adult in good health. CDR3s include the opening cysteine and the closing phenylalanine or tryptophan. The D gene is left open where the match is weak. Size tells how often a clone was seen (once, few, many) or the class of an expanded clone, and some rows leave it out.

J | size | V | D | DNA | CDR3
TRBJ1-2 | once | TRBV7-8 | - | TGTGCCAGCAGCTTAACAGGGAGGAACTATGGCTACACCTTC | CASSLTGRNYGYTF
TRBJ2-5 | - | TRBV12-5 | - | TGTGCTAGTGGTTTGGACGGGTGGAGGCACCAAGAGACCCAGTACTTC | CASGLDGWRHQETQYF
TRBJ2-7 | - | TRBV7-2 | - | TGTGCCAGCAGCTTAGTCGGGGTAGGCTTCTACGAGCAGTACTTC | CASSLVGVGFYEQYF
TRBJ2-3 | once | TRBV2 | TRBD2 | TGTGCCAGCAGTGGGGGACTAGCGGGGGGTACAAGTACGCAGTATTTT | CASSGGLAGGTSTQYF
TRBJ2-5 | - | TRBV29-1 | - | TGCAGCGTCGTCGGGACATTTGGAGAGACCCAGTACTTC | CSVVGTFGETQYF
TRBJ2-1 | - | TRBV9 | TRBD1 | TGTGCCAGCAGCGTTCCGGGACAGGGGGTCGGGCTCGACAATGAGCAGTTCTTC | CASSVPGQGVGLDNEQFF
TRBJ2-5 | - | TRBV6-6 | TRBD1 | TGTGCCAGCAGGGGACAGCACCAAGAGACCCAGTACTTC | CASRGQHQETQYF
TRBJ2-5 | - | TRBV4-2 | - | TGTGCCAGCAGCCAAGAGGGGAGAATGGAGACCCAGTACTTC | CASSQEGRMETQYF
TRBJ2-2 | - | TRBV24-1 | - | TGTGCCACCAGTGCGGTTAACACCGGGGAGCTGTTTTTT | CATSAVNTGELFF
TRBJ1-4 | - | TRBV28 | - | TGTGCCAGCAGTTGGAGCGTGGGGGAAAAACTGTTTTTT | CASSWSVGEKLFF
TRBJ2-3 | once | TRBV19 | - | TGTGCCAGTAGTAACTACCGGACCGACACAGATACGCAGTATTTT | CASSNYRTDTDTQYF
TRBJ2-6 | - | TRBV10-3 | - | TGTGCTAGCTTGAGCTCTGGGGCCAACGTCCTGACTTTC | CASLSSGANVLTF
TRBJ2-6 | many | TRBV29-1 | - | TGCAGCGTTGAAGATCGAAGAGTCCTGACTTTC | CSVEDRRVLTF
TRBJ2-5 | - | TRBV13 | TRBD1 | TGTGCCAGCAGCGTCTGGACAGGGCCACGGGAGACCCAGTACTTC | CASSVWTGPRETQYF
TRBJ2-5 | - | TRBV3-1/TRBV3-2 | - | TGTGCCAGCAGCCAAGTTACGAAGAAGGGTGGGCAGACCCAAGAGACCCAGTACTTC | CASSQVTKKGGQTQETQYF
TRBJ1-1 | - | TRBV13 | TRBD1 | TGTGCCAGCAGCTCCCCCCGAAGGGGGCCCAACACTGAAGCTTTCTTT | CASSSPRRGPNTEAFF
TRBJ1-5 | - | TRBV12-3/TRBV12-4 | - | TGTGCCAGCAGTTCCCAAGGATGGGGGCCCCAGCATTTT | CASSSQGWGPQHF
TRBJ1-2 | - | TRBV3-1/TRBV3-2 | - | TGTGCCAGCAGCCAGGGAAATGGCTACACCTTC | CASSQGNGYTF
TRBJ2-1 | - | TRBV19 | - | TGTGCCAGTAGTACTCACCTCGGGCAGAGCTCCTACAATGAGCAGTTCTTC | CASSTHLGQSSYNEQFF
TRBJ1-1 | once | TRBV7-9 | TRBD1 | TGTGCCAGCAGCTTAGATGGGACAGCGAACACTGAAGCTTTCTTT | CASSLDGTANTEAFF
TRBJ2-1 | - | TRBV5-1 | TRBD2 | TGCGCCAGCAGCTCCACTAGCGACTTCGACAATGAGCAGTTCTTC | CASSSTSDFDNEQFF
TRBJ2-7 | - | TRBV2 | TRBD1 | TGTGCCAGCGGAAAGATGGGACAGGGGAGCGAGCAGTACTTC | CASGKMGQGSEQYF
TRBJ1-2 | - | TRBV7-8 | - | TGTGCCAGCAGCTTATCTCAGGTGTTAGATGGCTACACCTTC | CASSLSQVLDGYTF
TRBJ1-3 | - | TRBV5-4 | - | TGTGCCAGCAGCGTGGGAGGGCGGGGTATTATGGGAAACACCATATATTTT | CASSVGGRGIMGNTIYF
TRBJ2-3 | once | TRBV27 | TRBD1 | TGTGCCAGCAGTTTGACCGGGACAGGATTACCCCCCACAGATACGCAGTATTTT | CASSLTGTGLPPTDTQYF
TRBJ1-2 | - | TRBV24-1 | TRBD1 | TGTGCCACCAGTGAGACAGGGGGCGGAAAGTATGGCTACACCTTC | CATSETGGGKYGYTF
TRBJ1-3 | few | TRBV9 | - | TGTGCCAGCAGCGTAGGCAGGGGAAACACCATATATTTT | CASSVGRGNTIYF
TRBJ1-2 | - | TRBV18 | - | TGTGCCAGCTCACTAAGACAGGAAACTAACTATGGCTACACCTTC | CASSLRQETNYGYTF
TRBJ2-7 | - | TRBV3-1/TRBV3-2 | - | TGTGCCAGCAGCCTCGGAAGTTTGGGGACGCAAGCCTACGAGCAGTACTTC | CASSLGSLGTQAYEQYF